The text below deals with one T cell receptor (beta chain). Antigen specificity is unknown. The data are from a study of early T cells in non-severe SARS-CoV-2 infection. Study overall: Unsorted whole-blood RNA was sequenced in bulk, leaving chains unpaired.

Unique molecular identifier tags were affixed to discrete cDNA molecules. TCRdb ran MiXCR on the 5' RACE reads and lists one entry per CDR3 protein. The sample lists approximately 43,000 distinct CDR3 sequences; roughly 6.6% were seen once. Study outcomes and limitations: The VDJdb matching leaned toward anti-spike CD8 responses and overlooked private and CD4 specificities.

This CDR3 is built from 14 residues. From germline, CDR1 is SGDLS and CDR2 YYNGEE. J gave up 4 bases and V 4 bases, and 6 bases lay outside the gene matches. The chain carries TRBV9 and TRBJ2-7, with TRBD1 matching 9 bases. This sequence was found in an adult who was a healthcare worker with PCR-confirmed SARS-CoV-2 infection or an uninfected control (not recorded which). Sequencing input: whole blood. DNA of the CDR3: TGTGCCAGCAGCTCCCGGGACAGGGAATACGAGCAGTACTTC. The encoded protein is CASSSRDREYEQYF. The full variable domain, completed using reference TRBV9 and TRBJ2-7, is DSGVTQTPKHLITATGQRVTLRCSPRSGDLSVYWYQQSLDQGLQFLIQYYNGEERAKGNILERFSAQQFPDLHSELNLSSLELGDSALYFCASSSRDREYEQYFGPGTRLTVT.